The sequence of this T cell receptor beta chain was determined in a study of shared clonotypes between healthy human individuals. As regards this clone: Because the CDR3's place on the DNA is in doubt, the DNA is left out and the CDR3 is given as listed by TCRdb.

Deep-level assay runs were performed. Several immunoSEQ plates received, in even portions, the genomic DNA of each subset. Clones were read by immunoSEQ multiplex PCR, and TCRdb kept only the in-frame ones, dropping some. Counted here are over a million clones, around 75% occurring once; the ten biggest clones make up 1.5%. All donors qualified as healthy HIV-negative adults and had experienced no recent acute infections or vaccinations. What was sequenced was memory CD4+ T cells sorted from blood. The subset is: CD45RA-negative fraction. This clonotype was obtained from a man younger than 30 in good health.

CDR3 in amino acids: CASSSFGQGAEGNTF. The rearrangement joins TRBV18 to TRBJ1-2; no DNA check was done on the table's D call, TRBD1. From germline, CDR1 is KGHSH and CDR2 LQKENI. Both ends counted, the CDR3 spans 15 residues.